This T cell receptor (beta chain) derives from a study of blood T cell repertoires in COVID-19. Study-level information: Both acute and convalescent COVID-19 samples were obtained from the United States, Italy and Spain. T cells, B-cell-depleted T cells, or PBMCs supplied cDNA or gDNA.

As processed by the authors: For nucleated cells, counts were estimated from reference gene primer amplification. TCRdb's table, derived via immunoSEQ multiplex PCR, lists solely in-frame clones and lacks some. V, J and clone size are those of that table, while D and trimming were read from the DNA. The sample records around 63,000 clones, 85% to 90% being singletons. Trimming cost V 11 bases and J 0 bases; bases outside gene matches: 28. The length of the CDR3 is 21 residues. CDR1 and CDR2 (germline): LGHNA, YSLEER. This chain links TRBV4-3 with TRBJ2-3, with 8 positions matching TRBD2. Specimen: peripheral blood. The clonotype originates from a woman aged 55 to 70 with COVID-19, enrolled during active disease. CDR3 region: CASRPLGDGPSGFLSTDTQYF. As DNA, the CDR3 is TGCGCCTCCCGCCCACTTGGGGACGGGCCTAGCGGGTTCCTTAGCACAGATACGCAGTATTTT.